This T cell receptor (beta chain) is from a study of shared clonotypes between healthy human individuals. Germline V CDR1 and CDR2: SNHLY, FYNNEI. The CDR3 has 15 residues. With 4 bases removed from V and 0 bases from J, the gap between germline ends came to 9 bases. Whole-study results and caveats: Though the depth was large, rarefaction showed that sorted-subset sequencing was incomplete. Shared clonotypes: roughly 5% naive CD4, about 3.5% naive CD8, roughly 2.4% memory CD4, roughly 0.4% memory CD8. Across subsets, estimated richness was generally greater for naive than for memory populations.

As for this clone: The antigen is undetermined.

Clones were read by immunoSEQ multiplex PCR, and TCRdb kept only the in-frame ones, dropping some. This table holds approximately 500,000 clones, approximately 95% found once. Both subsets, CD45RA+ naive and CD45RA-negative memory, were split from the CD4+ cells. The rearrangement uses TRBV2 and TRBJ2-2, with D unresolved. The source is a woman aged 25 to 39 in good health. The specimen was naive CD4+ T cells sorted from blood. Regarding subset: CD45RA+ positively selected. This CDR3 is CASSVGPTNTGELFF. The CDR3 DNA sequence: TGTGCCAGCAGTGTAGGGCCGACGAACACCGGGGAGCTGTTTTTT.